This TCR beta chain is drawn from a study of breast tumors, draining lymph nodes, adjacent tissues. V lost 6 bases, J lost 10 bases, and 12 bases stayed unmatched. The CDR3 totals 13 residues. Germline V gives CDR1 DFQATT, CDR2 SNEGSKA (reference sequence). Each CDR3 protein gets one entry after TCRdb re-called the multiplex PCR reads with MiXCR. The repertoire holds 20,000 to 30,000 distinct CDR3 sequences, with roughly a quarter as singletons. This clonotype was found many times. V is TRBV20-1 and J is TRBJ2-1; 7 nucleotides match TRBD2. Sequencing used breast tumor tissue. This TCR came from a female donor with breast cancer. Some clones in this sample may be carry-over from other donors' samples. CDR3 in DNA: TGCAGTGCCTCGCGGTCTCTGGGACTAGAGCAGTTCTTC. Translation: CSASRSLGLEQFF.